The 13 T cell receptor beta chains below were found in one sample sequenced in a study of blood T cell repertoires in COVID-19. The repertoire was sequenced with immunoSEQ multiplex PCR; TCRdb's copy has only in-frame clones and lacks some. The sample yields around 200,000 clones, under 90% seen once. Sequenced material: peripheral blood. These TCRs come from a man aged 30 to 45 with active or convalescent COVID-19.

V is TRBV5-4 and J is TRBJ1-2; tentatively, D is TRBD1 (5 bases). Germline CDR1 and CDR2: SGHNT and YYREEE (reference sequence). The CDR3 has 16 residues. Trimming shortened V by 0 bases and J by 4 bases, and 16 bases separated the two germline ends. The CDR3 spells CASSLGAGPLSYGYTF. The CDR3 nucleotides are TGTGCCAGCAGCTTGGGGGCAGGGCCCCTGAGCTATGGCTACACCTTC.

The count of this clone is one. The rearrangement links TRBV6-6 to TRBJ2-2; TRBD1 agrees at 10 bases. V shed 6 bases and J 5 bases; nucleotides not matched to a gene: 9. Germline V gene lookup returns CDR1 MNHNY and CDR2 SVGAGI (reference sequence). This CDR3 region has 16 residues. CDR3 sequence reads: CASSSPGQGGTGELFF. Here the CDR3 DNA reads TGTGCCAGCAGCTCCCCTGGACAGGGGGGGACCGGGGAGCTGTTTTTT.

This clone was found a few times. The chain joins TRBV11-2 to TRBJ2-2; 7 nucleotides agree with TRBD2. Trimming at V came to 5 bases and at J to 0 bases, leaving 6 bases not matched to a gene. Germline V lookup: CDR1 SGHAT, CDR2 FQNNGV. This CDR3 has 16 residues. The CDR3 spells CASSPRAGTNTGELFF. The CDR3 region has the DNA TGTGCCAGCAGCCCCCGAGCGGGGACGAACACCGGGGAGCTGTTTTTT.

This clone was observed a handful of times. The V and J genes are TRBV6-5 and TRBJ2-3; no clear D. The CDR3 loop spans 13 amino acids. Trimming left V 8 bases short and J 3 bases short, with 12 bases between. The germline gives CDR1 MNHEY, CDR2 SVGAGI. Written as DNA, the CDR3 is TGTGCCAGCTCCCGGTCTCTGACAGATACGCAGTATTTT. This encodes CASSRSLTDTQYF.

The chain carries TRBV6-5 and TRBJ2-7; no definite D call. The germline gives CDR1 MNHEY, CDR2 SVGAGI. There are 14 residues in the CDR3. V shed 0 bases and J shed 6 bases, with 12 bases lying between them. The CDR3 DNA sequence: TGTGCCAGCAGTTACTCGAACGGAGCCTCCGAGCAGTACGTC. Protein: CASSYSNGASEQYV.

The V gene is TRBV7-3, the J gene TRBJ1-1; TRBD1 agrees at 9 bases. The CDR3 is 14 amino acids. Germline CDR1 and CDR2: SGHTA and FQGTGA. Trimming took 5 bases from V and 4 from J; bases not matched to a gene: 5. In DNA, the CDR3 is TGTGCCAGCAGCCCACAGGGGGCCGGCACTGAAGCTTTCTTT. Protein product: CASSPQGAGTEAFF.

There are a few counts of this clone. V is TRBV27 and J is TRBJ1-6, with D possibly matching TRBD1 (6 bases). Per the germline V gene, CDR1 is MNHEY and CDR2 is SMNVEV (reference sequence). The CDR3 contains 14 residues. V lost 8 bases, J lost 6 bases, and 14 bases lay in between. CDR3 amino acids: CASAPTGLNSPLHF. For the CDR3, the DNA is TGTGCCAGCGCCCCGACAGGACTTAATTCACCCCTCCACTTT.

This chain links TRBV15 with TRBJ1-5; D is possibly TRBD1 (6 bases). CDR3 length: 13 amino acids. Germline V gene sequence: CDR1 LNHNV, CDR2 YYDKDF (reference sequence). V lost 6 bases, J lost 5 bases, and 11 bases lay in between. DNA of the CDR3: TGTGCCACCAGGCGGGGGCTCGATCAGCCCCAGCATTTT. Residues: CATRRGLDQPQHF.

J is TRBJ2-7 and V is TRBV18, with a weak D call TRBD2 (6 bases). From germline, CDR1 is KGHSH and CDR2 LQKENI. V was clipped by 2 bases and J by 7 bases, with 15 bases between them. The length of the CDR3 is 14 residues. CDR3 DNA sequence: TGTGCCAGCTCACCAAGAGGGACTCCGTGGGAGCAGTACGTC. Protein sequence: CASSPRGTPWEQYV.

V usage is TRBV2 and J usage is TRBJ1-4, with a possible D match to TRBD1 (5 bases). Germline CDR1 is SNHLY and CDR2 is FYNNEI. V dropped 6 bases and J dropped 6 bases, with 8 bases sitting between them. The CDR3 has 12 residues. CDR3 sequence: CASRLQDEKLFF. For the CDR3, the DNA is TGTGCCAGCAGGCTACAGGATGAAAAACTGTTTTTT.

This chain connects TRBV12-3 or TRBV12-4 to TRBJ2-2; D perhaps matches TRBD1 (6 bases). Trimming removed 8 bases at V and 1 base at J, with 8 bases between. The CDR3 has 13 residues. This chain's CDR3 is CASLGQNTGELFF. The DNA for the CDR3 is TGTGCCAGCCTGGGACAGAACACCGGGGAGCTGTTTTTT.

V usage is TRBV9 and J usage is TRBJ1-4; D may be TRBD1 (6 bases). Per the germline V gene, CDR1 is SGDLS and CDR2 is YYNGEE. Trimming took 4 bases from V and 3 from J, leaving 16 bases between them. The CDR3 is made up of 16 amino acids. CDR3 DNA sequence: TGTGCCAGCAGCTGGTCGTCAGGGGCACCTAATGAAAAACTGTTTTTT. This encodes CASSWSSGAPNEKLFF. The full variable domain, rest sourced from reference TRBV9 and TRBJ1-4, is DSGVTQTPKHLITATGQRVTLRCSPRSGDLSVYWYQQSLDQGLQFLIQYYNGEERAKGNILERFSAQQFPDLHSELNLSSLELGDSALYFCASSWSSGAPNEKLFFGSGTQLSVL.

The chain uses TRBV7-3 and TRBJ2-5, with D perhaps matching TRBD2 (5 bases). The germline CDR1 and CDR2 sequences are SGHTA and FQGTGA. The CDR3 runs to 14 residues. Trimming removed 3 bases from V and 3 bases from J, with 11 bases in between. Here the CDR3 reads CASSFGVNKETQYF. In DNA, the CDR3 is TGTGCCAGCAGCTTCGGGGTGAATAAAGAGACCCAGTACTTC.